Reported below is one T cell receptor (beta chain). As yet, its antigen is unknown. This specimen comes from a study of OX40 agonist ivuxolimab in advanced cancers. Study conclusions and caveats: At 0.1 to 3.0 mg/kg and by week 6, clonal expansion occurred in CD4+ and CD8+ blood T cells.

This CDR3 contains 13 residues. V lost 3 bases and J 7 bases, leaving 10 bases between the germline ends. The germline CDR1 and CDR2 sequences are LNHDA and SQIVND (reference sequence). Generated by immunoSEQ multiplex PCR, the TCRdb table keeps only in-frame clones and is missing some. The sample holds around 50,000 clones, around nine tenths seen once. V is TRBV19 and J is TRBJ1-5; possibly TRBD1 for D (6 bases). The starting material was CD4+ or CD8+ T cells sorted from blood, obtained in a trial of the OX40 agonist ivuxolimab. This clonotype originated in an adult with an advanced solid tumor such as melanoma, head and neck, liver or kidney cancer. The CDR3 sequence is CASSMGGGQPQHF. The CDR3 DNA sequence: TGTGCCAGTAGTATGGGGGGCGGACAGCCCCAGCATTTT. The complete variable domain, with remaining parts taken from reference TRBV19 and TRBJ1-5, reads DGGITQSPKYLFRKEGQNVTLSCEQNLNHDAMYWYRQDPGQGLRLIYYSQIVNDFQKGDIAEGYSVSREKKESFPLTVTSAQKNPTAFYLCASSMGGGQPQHFGDGTRLSIL.